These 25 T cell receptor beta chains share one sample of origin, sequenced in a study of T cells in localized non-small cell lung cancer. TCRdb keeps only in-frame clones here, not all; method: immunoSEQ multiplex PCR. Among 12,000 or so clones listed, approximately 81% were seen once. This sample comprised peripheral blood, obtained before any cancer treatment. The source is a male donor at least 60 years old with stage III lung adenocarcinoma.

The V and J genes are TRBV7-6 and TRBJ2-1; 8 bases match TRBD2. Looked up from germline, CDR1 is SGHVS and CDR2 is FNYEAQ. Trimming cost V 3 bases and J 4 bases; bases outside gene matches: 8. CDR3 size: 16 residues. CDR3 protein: CASSFRGLAPYNEQFF. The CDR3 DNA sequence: TGTGCCAGCAGCTTCCGTGGACTAGCTCCTTACAATGAGCAGTTCTTC.

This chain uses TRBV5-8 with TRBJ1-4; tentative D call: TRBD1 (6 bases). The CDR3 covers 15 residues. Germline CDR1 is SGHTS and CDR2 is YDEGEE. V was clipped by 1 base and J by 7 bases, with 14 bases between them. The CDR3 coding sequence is TGTGCCAGCAGCTTGACGGGGGGCGCGGGTGAAAAACTGTTTTTT. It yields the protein CASSLTGGAGEKLFF.

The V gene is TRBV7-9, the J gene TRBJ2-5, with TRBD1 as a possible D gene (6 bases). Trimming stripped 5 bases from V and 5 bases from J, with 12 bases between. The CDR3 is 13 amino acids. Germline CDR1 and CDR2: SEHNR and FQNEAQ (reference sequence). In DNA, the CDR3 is TGTGCCAGCAGCCCACAGGGTACCGAGACCCAGTACTTC. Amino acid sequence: CASSPQGTETQYF.

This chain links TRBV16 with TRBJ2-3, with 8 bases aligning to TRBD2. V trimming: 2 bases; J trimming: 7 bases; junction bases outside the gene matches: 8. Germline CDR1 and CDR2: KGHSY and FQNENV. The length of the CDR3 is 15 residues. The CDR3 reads CASSQLREGMNTQYF. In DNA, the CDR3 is TGTGCCAGCAGCCAACTCCGGGAGGGCATGAATACGCAGTATTTT. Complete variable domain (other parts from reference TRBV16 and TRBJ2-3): GEEVAQTPKHLVRGEGQKAKLYCAPIKGHSYVFWYQQVLKNEFKFLISFQNENVFDETGMPKERFSAKCLPNSPCSLEIQATKLEDSAVYFCASSQLREGMNTQYFGPGTRLTVL.

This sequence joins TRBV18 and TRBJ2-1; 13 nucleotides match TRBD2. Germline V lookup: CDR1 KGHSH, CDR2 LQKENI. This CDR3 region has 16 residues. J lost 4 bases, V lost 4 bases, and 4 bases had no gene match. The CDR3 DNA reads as TGTGCCAGCTCACTAGGACTAGCGGGGGTTTACAATGAGCAGTTCTTC. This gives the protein CASSLGLAGVYNEQFF.

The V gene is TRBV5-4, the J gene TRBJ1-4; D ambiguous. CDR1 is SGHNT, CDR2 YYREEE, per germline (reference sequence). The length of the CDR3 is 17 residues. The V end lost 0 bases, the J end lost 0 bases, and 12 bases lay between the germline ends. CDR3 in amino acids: CASSLGPHTTTNEKLFF. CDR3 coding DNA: TGTGCCAGCAGCTTGGGCCCCCACACCACAACTAATGAAAAACTGTTTTTT.

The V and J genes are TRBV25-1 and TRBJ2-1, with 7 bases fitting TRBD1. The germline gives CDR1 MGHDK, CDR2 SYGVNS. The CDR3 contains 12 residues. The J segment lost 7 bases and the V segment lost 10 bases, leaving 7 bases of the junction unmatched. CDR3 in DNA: TGTGCCACGGCAACAGGGGCGAATGAGCAGTTCTTC. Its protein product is CATATGANEQFF.

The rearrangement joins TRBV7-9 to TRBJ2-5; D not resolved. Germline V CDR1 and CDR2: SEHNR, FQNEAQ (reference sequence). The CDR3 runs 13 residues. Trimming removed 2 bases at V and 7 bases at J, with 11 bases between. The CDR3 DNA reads TGTGCCAGCAGCTTACAGCAAGTGGGGACCCAGTACTTC. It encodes CASSLQQVGTQYF.

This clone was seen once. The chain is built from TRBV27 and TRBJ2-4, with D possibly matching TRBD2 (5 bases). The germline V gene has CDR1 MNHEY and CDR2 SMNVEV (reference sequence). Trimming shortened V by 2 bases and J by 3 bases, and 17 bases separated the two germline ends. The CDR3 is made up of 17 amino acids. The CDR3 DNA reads TGTGCCAGCAGTTTACTATCTGGGGAGTATGACAAAAACATTCAGTACTTC. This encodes CASSLLSGEYDKNIQYF.

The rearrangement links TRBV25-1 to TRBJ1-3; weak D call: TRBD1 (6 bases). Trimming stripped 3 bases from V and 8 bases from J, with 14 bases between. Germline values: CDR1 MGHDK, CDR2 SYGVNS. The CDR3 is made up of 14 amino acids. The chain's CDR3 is CASSDRQGLDTIYF. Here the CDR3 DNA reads TGTGCCAGCAGTGATCGTCAGGGGTTGGACACCATATATTTT.

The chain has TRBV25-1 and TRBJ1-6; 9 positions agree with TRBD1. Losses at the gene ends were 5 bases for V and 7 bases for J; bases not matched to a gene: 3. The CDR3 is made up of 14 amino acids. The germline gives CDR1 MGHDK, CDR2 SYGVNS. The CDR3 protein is CASSWDRDNSPLHF. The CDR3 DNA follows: TGTGCCAGCAGTTGGGACAGGGACAATTCACCCCTCCACTTT.

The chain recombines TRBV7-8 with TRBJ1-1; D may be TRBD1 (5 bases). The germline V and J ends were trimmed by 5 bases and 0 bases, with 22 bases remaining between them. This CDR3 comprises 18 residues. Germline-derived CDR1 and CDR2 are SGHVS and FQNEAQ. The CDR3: CASSPTLNEVGVNTEAFF. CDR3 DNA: TGTGCCAGCAGCCCCACCTTAAACGAGGTGGGGGTGAACACTGAAGCTTTCTTT.

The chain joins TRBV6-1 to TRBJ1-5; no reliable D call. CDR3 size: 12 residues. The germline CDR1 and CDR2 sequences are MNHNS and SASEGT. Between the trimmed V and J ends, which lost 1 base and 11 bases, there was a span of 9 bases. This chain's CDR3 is CASSEGHHTQHF. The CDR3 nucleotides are TGTGCCAGCAGTGAAGGGCACCATACCCAGCATTTT.

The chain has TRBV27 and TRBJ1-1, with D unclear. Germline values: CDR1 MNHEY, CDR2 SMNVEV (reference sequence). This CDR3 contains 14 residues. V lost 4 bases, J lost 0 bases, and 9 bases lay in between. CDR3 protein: CASSSGLLNTEAFF. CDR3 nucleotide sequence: TGTGCCAGCAGTTCTGGACTGCTGAACACTGAAGCTTTCTTT.

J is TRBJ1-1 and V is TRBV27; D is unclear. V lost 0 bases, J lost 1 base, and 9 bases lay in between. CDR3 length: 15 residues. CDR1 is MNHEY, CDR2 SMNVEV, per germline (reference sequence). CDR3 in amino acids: CASSLSSGGNTEAFF. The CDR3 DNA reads TGTGCCAGCAGTTTATCGTCAGGTGGGAACACTGAAGCTTTCTTT.

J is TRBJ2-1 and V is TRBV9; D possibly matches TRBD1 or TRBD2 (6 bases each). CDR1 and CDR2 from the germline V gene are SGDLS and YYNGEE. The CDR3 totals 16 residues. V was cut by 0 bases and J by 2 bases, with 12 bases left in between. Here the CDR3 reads CASSVGGLAPYNEQFF. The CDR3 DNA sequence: TGTGCCAGCAGCGTAGGGGGGCTAGCGCCCTACAATGAGCAGTTCTTC.

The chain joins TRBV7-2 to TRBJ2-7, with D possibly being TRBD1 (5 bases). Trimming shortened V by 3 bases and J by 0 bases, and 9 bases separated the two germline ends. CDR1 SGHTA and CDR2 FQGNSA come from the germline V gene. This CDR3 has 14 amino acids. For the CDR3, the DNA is TGTGCCAGCAGCTTTGACAGTTACTCCTACGAGCAGTACTTC. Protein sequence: CASSFDSYSYEQYF.

The CDR3 spells CASLGRSLGAFF. The DNA for the CDR3 is TGTGCCAGTCTAGGGCGGTCACTTGGCGCTTTCTTT. The chain recombines TRBV6-4 with TRBJ1-1; D gene ambiguous. The CDR3 has 12 residues. Germline values: CDR1 MRHNA, CDR2 SNTAGT. V lost 9 bases and J 11 bases, leaving 19 bases between the germline ends.

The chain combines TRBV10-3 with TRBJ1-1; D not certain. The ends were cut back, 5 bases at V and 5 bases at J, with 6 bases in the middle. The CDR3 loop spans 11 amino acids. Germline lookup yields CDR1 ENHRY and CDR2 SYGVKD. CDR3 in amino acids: CAISRETEAFF. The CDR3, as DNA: TGTGCCATCAGTAGAGAGACTGAAGCTTTCTTT.

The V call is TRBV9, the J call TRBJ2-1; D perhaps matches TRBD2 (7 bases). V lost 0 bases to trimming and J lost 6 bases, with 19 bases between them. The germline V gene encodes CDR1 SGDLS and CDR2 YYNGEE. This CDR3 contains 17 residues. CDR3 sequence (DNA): TGTGCCAGCAGCGTAGACCGGGCGGGGGCCGGGAGCAATGAGCAGTTCTTC. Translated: CASSVDRAGAGSNEQFF.

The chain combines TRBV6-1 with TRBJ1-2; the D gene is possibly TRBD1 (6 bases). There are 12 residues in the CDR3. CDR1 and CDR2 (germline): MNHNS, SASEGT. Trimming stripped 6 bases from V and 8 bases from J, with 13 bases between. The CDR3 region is CASRAFDRGYTF. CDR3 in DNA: TGTGCCAGCAGGGCCTTCGACAGGGGCTACACCTTC.

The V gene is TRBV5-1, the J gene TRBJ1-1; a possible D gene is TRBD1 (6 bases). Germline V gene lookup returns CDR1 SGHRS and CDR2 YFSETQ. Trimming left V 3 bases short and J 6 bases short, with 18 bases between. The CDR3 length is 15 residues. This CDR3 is CASSSQGRGNAEAFF. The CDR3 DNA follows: TGCGCCAGCAGCTCCCAGGGCAGGGGAAACGCTGAAGCTTTCTTT.

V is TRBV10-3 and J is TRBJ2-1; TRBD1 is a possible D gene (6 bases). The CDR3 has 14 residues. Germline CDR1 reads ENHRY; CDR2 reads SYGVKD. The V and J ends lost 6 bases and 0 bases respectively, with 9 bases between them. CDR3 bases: TGTGCCATCAGGCCGGACAGCTCCTACAATGAGCAGTTCTTC. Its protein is CAIRPDSSYNEQFF.

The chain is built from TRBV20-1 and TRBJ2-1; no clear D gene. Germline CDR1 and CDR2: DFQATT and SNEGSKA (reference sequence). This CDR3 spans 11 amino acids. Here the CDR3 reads CSGERYNEQFF. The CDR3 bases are TGCAGCGGAGAGCGATACAATGAGCAGTTCTTC.

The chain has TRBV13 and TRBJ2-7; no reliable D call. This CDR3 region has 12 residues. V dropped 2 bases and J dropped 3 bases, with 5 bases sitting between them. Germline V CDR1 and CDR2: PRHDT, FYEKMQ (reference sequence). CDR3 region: CASSLSNYEQYF. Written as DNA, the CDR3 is TGTGCCAGCAGCTTATCGAACTACGAGCAGTACTTC.